The clone carrying this T cell receptor (beta chain) was detected once. Its antigen is currently unknown. The sample originates from a study of T cell responses to AZD1222 COVID-19 vaccine. Study-level results: Two AZD1222 administrations were followed by greater Spike-specific TCR breadth and depth. Donors were mostly white British, more females; clonal diversity possibly underestimated. Baseline seropositivity characterized only six AZD1222 recipients.

Libraries were prepared by immunoSEQ multiplex PCR; TCRdb keeps only in-frame clonotypes and omits some of them. The sample yields roughly 150,000 clones, 80% to 95% seen once. The junction had 5 bases not matched to a gene; V was cut back by 4 bases and J by 2 bases. This CDR3 is 15 amino acids long. CDR1 and CDR2 from the germline V gene are SGDLS and YYNGEE. This clonotype was sampled from an adult in good health. The sequences come from peripheral blood, collected on day 0 of AZD1222 vaccination. The chain links TRBV9 to TRBJ2-2; TRBD1 agrees at 7 bases. The CDR3 region has the DNA TGTGCCAGCAGCCCGGGACAGTACAACACCGGGGAGCTGTTTTTT. Encoded protein: CASSPGQYNTGELFF.